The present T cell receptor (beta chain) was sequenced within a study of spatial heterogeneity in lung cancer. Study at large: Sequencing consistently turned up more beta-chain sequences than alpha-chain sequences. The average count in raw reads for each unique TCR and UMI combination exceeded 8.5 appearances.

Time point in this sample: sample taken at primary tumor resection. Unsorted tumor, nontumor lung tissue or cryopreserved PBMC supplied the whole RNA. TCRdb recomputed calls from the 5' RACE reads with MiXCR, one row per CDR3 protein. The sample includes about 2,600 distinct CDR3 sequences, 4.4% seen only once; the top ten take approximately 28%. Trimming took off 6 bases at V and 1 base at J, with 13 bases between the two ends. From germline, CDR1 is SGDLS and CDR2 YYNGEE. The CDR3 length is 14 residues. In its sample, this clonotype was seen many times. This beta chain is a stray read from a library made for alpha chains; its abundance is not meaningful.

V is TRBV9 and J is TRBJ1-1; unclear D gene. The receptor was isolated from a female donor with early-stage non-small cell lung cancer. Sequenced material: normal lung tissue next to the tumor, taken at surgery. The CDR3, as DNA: TGTGCCAGCAAACCACCAGTGGGGAACACTGAAGCTTTCTTT. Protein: CASKPPVGNTEAFF.